This paragraph covers one T cell receptor (beta chain) sequence. The antigen remains undetermined. TCRdb independently ran MiXCR on the 5' RACE reads; one entry per CDR3 protein. The sample yields approximately 300,000 distinct CDR3 sequences, less than 20% seen once. Germline CDR1 and CDR2: SGDLS and YYNGEE. V lost 2 bases, J lost 5 bases, and 10 bases lay in between. The CDR3 is 14 amino acids. These data are taken from a study of T-cell memory formation after mild COVID-19. In the study overall: The two donors had largely donor-specific TCR clusters.

Whole-study findings and limits: Mainly CM and EM harbored the contracting CD4+ clones; mainly EMRA harbored the CD8+ ones. Among clones contracting day 15 to 85, CD4/CD8 was balanced, whereas later expanders leaned CD4+. Still unconfirmed is whether the second-wave clones peaking on day 37 recognized SARS-CoV-2.

This sequence was found in a man between 18 and 35 years old who had mild COVID-19 (a few samples of this study predate the infection). Cell type and time point are not known. Sequencing was performed on PBMCs or a T cell subset sorted from them (not recorded which). The rearrangement uses TRBV9 and TRBJ2-2, with D possibly matching TRBD2 (5 bases). The CDR3 region is CASSVHPGTGELFF. The CDR3 nucleotides read TGTGCCAGCAGCGTGCACCCGGGGACCGGGGAGCTGTTTTTT.